Listed below are T cell receptor beta chains from one sample, sequenced in a study of cytotoxic CD8 clonotypes in ibrutinib-treated CLL. Method: immunoSEQ multiplex PCR; TCRdb's copy keeps in-frame clones and lacks some. The sample lists about 200,000 clones, about 75% seen once, with more than 4.5% in the top ten. Sequenced material: PBMCs, taken after 12 months of ibrutinib treatment. All receptors come from a human donor with chronic lymphocytic leukemia. Both conserved end residues are part of each CDR3. The order of the fields is clone size, CDR3 length, V gene, J gene, D gene, CDR3 protein, CDR3 DNA. The D gene is left open where the match is weak. Not every row has a clone size; where given, it reads once, few, many or a size class.

NA	13	TRBV7-2	TRBJ2-1	NA	CASSLFVVNEQFF	TGTGCCAGCAGCTTGTTCGTAGTGAATGAGCAGTTCTTC
NA	15	TRBV27	TRBJ2-1	TRBD2	CASLASGRVSNEQFF	TGTGCCAGCCTCGCTAGTGGGAGGGTTAGTAATGAGCAGTTCTTC
NA	15	TRBV18	TRBJ1-1	NA	CASSKSARDNTEAFF	TGTGCCAGCTCAAAATCGGCGCGCGATAACACTGAAGCTTTCTTT
NA	13	TRBV30	TRBJ2-5	TRBD2	CATTSGNQETQYF	TGTGCCACAACTAGCGGGAACCAAGAGACCCAGTACTTC
NA	14	TRBV18	TRBJ1-2	NA	CASSPKTLNYGYTF	TGTGCCAGCTCACCTAAGACATTGAACTATGGCTACACCTTC
NA	12	TRBV6-1	TRBJ1-2	NA	CASRGTNYGYTF	TGTGCCAGCAGGGGGACTAACTATGGCTACACCTTC
NA	14	TRBV6-1	TRBJ2-5	NA	CASSASRSQETQYF	TGTGCCAGCAGTGCCAGTAGAAGCCAAGAGACCCAGTACTTC
NA	15	TRBV7-6	TRBJ1-6	TRBD1	CASRQWDSFNSPLHF	TGTGCCAGCAGACAATGGGACAGCTTTAATTCACCCCTCCACTTT
once	13	TRBV7-2	TRBJ2-5	TRBD1	CASNQDRGETQYF	TGTGCCAGCAACCAGGACAGGGGTGAGACCCAGTACTTC
NA	16	TRBV6-5	TRBJ1-3	NA	CASSYSTRSSGNTIYF	TGTGCCAGCAGTTACTCTACCAGATCCTCTGGAAACACCATATATTTT
NA	15	TRBV11-2	TRBJ2-5	TRBD2	CASSPGLAGQETQYF	TGTGCCAGCAGCCCAGGACTAGCGGGGCAAGAGACCCAGTACTTC
NA	16	TRBV5-4	TRBJ2-6	TRBD2	CASSPGGASGANVLTF	TGTGCCAGCAGCCCGGGGGGGGCCTCTGGGGCCAACGTCCTGACTTTC
few	11	TRBV6-6	TRBJ2-1	NA	CASRSNGEQFF	TGTGCCAGCAGATCTAACGGTGAGCAGTTCTTC
NA	15	TRBV28	TRBJ2-7	TRBD1	CASSPSGTGAYEQYF	TGTGCCAGCAGTCCCTCCGGGACAGGGGCCTACGAGCAGTACTTC
many	14	TRBV6-5	TRBJ2-1	TRBD2	CASSQQRGYNEQFF	TGTGCCAGCAGTCAGCAGCGGGGGTACAATGAGCAGTTCTTC
NA	12	TRBV28	TRBJ1-5	TRBD1	CASSPRDRGQHF	TGTGCCAGCAGCCCCCGGGACAGGGGCCAGCATTTT
NA	16	TRBV4-2	TRBJ2-3	TRBD1	CASSPGQGDFTDTQYF	TGTGCCAGCAGCCCCGGACAGGGGGATTTCACAGATACGCAGTATTTT
NA	19	TRBV5-4	TRBJ2-1	TRBD2	CASSSGRGTSGLLGNEQFF	TGTGCCAGCAGCTCCGGCCGCGGGACTAGCGGACTTCTTGGGAATGAGCAGTTCTTC
NA	14	TRBV25-1	TRBJ1-6	NA	CASSDSSYNSPLHF	TGTGCCAGCAGTGACAGCTCCTATAATTCACCCCTCCACTTT
NA	11	TRBV5-6	TRBJ1-1	NA	CASSLGTEAFF	TGTGCCAGCAGCTTGGGGACCGAAGCTTTCTTT
many	15	TRBV30	TRBJ1-1	NA	CAWSVRGVGNTEAFF	TGTGCCTGGAGTGTGAGGGGGGTCGGGAACACTGAAGCTTTCTTT
NA	15	TRBV7-3	TRBJ2-3	TRBD1	CASSQTGVGTDTQYF	TGTGCCAGCAGCCAAACAGGGGTGGGCACAGATACGCAGTATTTT
NA	16	TRBV5-6	TRBJ2-1	TRBD2	CASSSGLAGVSNEQFF	TGTGCCAGCAGCTCGGGACTAGCGGGAGTATCTAATGAGCAGTTCTTC
NA	17	TRBV15	TRBJ2-3	NA	CATSRGGAGSSTDTQYF	TGTGCCACCAGCAGAGGTGGGGCGGGGAGTAGCACAGATACGCAGTATTTT
once	11	TRBV4-3	TRBJ2-3	NA	CASSHWDTQYF	TGCGCCAGCAGCCACTGGGATACGCAGTATTTT
NA	13	TRBV30	TRBJ1-5	NA	CAWATGLDQPQHF	TGTGCCTGGGCCACAGGTCTCGATCAGCCCCAGCATTTT
NA	12	TRBV10-3	TRBJ2-5	NA	CAISRDQETQYF	TGTGCCATCAGCCGAGACCAAGAGACCCAGTACTTC
few	14	TRBV9	TRBJ2-1	NA	CASSASGFNNEQFF	TGTGCCAGCAGCGCCAGCGGGTTTAACAATGAGCAGTTCTTC
few	15	TRBV7-2	TRBJ2-7	TRBD1	CASSPRDRGSYEQYF	TGTGCCAGCAGCCCCCGGGACAGGGGTTCCTACGAGCAGTACTTC
NA	14	TRBV7-8	TRBJ1-5	NA	CASSLGTRDQPQHF	TGTGCCAGCAGCTTAGGGACCCGGGATCAGCCCCAGCATTTT
NA	17	TRBV4-2	TRBJ1-4	TRBD1	CASSPRQGGPTNEKLFF	TGTGCCAGCAGCCCCCGACAGGGCGGCCCAACTAATGAAAAACTGTTTTTT
once	13	TRBV7-9	TRBJ1-2	TRBD1	CASSLGQAGGYTF	TGTGCCAGCAGCCTAGGACAGGCCGGAGGCTACACCTTC
NA	13	TRBV29-1	TRBJ2-1	NA	CSAQGAAGREQFF	TGCAGCGCCCAAGGGGCAGCGGGCCGAGAGCAGTTCTTC
NA	14	TRBV4-1	TRBJ2-7	NA	CASSQDYGVGEQYF	TGCGCCAGCAGCCAAGATTACGGGGTAGGCGAGCAGTACTTC
NA	13	TRBV7-6	TRBJ2-7	NA	CASNRASGNEQYF	TGTGCCAGCAACCGGGCCTCGGGAAACGAGCAGTACTTC
once	15	TRBV9	TRBJ2-2	NA	CASSVEGAGTGELFF	TGTGCCAGCAGCGTAGAAGGGGCGGGCACCGGGGAGCTGTTTTTT
NA	11	TRBV30	TRBJ2-7	TRBD2	CASGRANEQYF	TGTGCTAGCGGGAGGGCCAACGAGCAGTACTTC
NA	14	TRBV28	TRBJ2-5	TRBD1	CASSLQGAKETQYF	TGTGCCAGCAGTCTACAGGGGGCAAAAGAGACCCAGTACTTC
NA	14	TRBV18	TRBJ1-4	NA	CASSPLGGNEKLFF	TGTGCCAGCTCACCACTGGGCGGGAATGAAAAACTGTTTTTT
NA	14	TRBV19	TRBJ2-1	TRBD2	CASRPLAGGREQFF	TGTGCCAGTAGACCACTAGCGGGGGGGCGCGAGCAGTTCTTC
once	15	TRBV19	TRBJ2-5	NA	CASSPGSTFGETQYF	TGTGCCAGTAGTCCCGGGAGCACCTTCGGGGAGACCCAGTACTTC
NA	12	TRBV30	TRBJ2-7	TRBD2	CAWSRGRYEQYF	TGTGCCTGGAGCCGCGGGAGGTACGAGCAGTACTTC
NA	11	TRBV20-1	TRBJ2-7	TRBD2	CSIREGYEQYF	TGCAGTATAAGGGAGGGCTACGAGCAGTACTTC
NA	13	TRBV27	TRBJ1-4	TRBD1	CASSVPGQTKLFF	TGTGCCAGCAGTGTACCGGGACAGACAAAACTGTTTTTT
NA	13	TRBV6-6	TRBJ2-7	TRBD2	CASRAGPLHEQYF	TGTGCCAGCAGAGCGGGACCGCTCCACGAGCAGTACTTC
NA	15	TRBV15	TRBJ2-2	NA	CATSRDALAGVELFF	TGTGCCACCAGCAGAGATGCCCTAGCAGGCGTGGAGCTGTTTTTT
NA	13	TRBV18	TRBJ1-4	NA	CASSAGLNEKLFF	TGTGCCAGCTCGGCGGGCCTTAATGAAAAACTGTTTTTT
NA	16	TRBV4-3	TRBJ2-1	NA	CASSQEAGLFADEQFF	TGCGCCAGCAGCCAAGAAGCGGGTTTGTTTGCCGATGAGCAGTTCTTC
NA	14	TRBV14	TRBJ2-1	NA	CASSLLEGNSGQFF	TGTGCCAGCAGCCTACTAGAAGGGAATTCGGGGCAGTTCTTC
NA	14	TRBV25-1	TRBJ1-5	NA	CASSRATSYQPQHF	TGTGCCAGCAGCCGAGCCACATCCTATCAGCCCCAGCATTTT
NA	15	TRBV7-8	TRBJ2-5	TRBD2	CASSSLGGGRGTQYF	TGTGCCAGCAGCTCCCTCGGGGGAGGGAGGGGGACCCAGTACTTC
NA	18	TRBV6-1	TRBJ2-1	TRBD1	CASSAFGVRTGSYNEQFF	TGTGCCAGCAGTGCATTTGGGGTGCGGACAGGGTCCTACAATGAGCAGTTCTTC
NA	11	TRBV10-3	TRBJ2-1	NA	CAISAGNEQFF	TGTGCCATCAGCGCCGGGAATGAGCAGTTCTTC
few	13	TRBV6-6	TRBJ1-1	NA	CASSYRVLTEAFF	TGTGCCAGCAGCTACAGGGTTTTGACTGAAGCTTTCTTT
NA	15	TRBV30	TRBJ2-1	NA	CAWSETASSYNEQFF	TGTGCCTGGAGTGAGACTGCTAGCTCCTACAATGAGCAGTTCTTC
NA	13	TRBV6-5	TRBJ1-2	NA	CASSYIAGDGYTF	TGTGCCAGCAGTTACATCGCAGGGGATGGCTACACCTTC
NA	14	TRBV19	TRBJ1-5	TRBD1	CASMAPTGHQPQHF	TGTGCCAGTATGGCCCCGACAGGGCATCAGCCCCAGCATTTT
NA	15	TRBV7-2	TRBJ2-3	TRBD1	CASSLKGAASDTQYF	TGTGCCAGCAGCTTAAAGGGGGCAGCATCGGATACGCAGTATTTT